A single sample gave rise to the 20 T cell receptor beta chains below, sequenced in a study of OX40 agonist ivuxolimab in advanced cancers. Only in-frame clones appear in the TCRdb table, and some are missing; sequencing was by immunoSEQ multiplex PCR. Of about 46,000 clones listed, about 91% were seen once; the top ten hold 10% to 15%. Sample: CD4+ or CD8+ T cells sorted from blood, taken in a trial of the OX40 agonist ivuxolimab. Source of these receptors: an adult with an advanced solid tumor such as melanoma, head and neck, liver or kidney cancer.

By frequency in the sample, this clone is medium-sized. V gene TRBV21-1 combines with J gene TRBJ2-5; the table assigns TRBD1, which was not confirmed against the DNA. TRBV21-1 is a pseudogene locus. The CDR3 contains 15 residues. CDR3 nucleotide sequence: TGTGCCAGCAGCGCAAGGGTACGGGACACTCAGACCCAGTACTTC. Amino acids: CASSARVRDTQTQYF.

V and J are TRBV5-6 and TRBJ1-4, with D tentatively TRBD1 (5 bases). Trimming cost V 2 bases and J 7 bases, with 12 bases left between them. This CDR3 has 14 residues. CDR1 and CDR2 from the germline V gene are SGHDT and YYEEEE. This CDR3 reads CASSFGGLSEKLFF. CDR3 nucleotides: TGTGCCAGCAGCTTTGGGGGACTCAGTGAAAAACTGTTTTTT.

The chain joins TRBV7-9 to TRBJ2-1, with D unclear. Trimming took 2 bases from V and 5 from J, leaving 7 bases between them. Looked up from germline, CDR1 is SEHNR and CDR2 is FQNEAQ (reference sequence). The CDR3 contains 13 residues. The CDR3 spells CASSLPLDNEQFF. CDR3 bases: TGTGCCAGCAGCTTACCGCTAGACAATGAGCAGTTCTTC.

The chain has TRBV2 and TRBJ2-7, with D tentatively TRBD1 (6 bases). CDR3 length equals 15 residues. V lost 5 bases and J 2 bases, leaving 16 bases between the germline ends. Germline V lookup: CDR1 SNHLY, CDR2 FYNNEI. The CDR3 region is CASSYSDSTPYEQYF. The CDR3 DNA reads TGTGCCAGCAGTTACTCGGACAGTACCCCCTACGAGCAGTACTTC. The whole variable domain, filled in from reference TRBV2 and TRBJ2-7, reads EPEVTQTPSHQVTQMGQEVILRCVPISNHLYFYWYRQILGQKVEFLVSFYNNEISEKSEIFDDQFSVERPDGSNFTLKIRSTKLEDSAMYFCASSYSDSTPYEQYFGPGTRLTVT.

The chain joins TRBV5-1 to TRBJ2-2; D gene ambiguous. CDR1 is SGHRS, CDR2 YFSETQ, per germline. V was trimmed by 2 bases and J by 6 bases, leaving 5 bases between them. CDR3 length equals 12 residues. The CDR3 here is CASSFSPGELFF. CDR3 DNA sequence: TGCGCCAGCAGCTTTAGTCCCGGGGAGCTGTTTTTT. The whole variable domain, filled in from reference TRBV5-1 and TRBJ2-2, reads KAGVTQTPRYLIKTRGQQVTLSCSPISGHRSVSWYQQTPGQGLQFLFEYFSETQRNKGNFPGRFSGRQFSNSRSEMNVSTLELGDSALYLCASSFSPGELFFGEGSRLTVL.

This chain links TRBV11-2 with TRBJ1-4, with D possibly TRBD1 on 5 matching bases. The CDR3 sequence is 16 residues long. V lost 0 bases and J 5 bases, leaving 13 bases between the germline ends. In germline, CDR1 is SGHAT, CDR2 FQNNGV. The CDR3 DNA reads TGTGCCAGCAGCTTAGATTTCTGGGGGAACAATGAAAAACTGTTTTTT. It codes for CASSLDFWGNNEKLFF. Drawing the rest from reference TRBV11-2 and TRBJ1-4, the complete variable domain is EAGVAQSPRYKIIEKRQSVAFWCNPISGHATLYWYQQILGQGPKLLIQFQNNGVVDDSQLPKDRFSAERLKGVDSTLKIQPAKLEDSAVYLCASSLDFWGNNEKLFFGSGTQLSVL.

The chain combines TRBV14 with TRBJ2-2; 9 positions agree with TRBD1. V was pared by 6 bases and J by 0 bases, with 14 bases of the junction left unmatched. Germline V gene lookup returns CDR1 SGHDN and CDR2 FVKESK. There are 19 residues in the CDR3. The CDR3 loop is CASSLHYRTGDTNTGELFF. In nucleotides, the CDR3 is TGTGCCAGCAGTCTCCACTATAGGACAGGGGACACGAACACCGGGGAGCTGTTTTTT.

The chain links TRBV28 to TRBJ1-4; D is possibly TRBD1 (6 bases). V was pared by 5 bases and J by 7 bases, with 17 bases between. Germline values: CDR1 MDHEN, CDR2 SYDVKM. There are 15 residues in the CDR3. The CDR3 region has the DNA TGTGCCAGCAGTCATATACAGGGAAAGGGTGAAAAACTGTTTTTT. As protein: CASSHIQGKGEKLFF.

The CDR3 is CASSQAPGTGLSGELFF. CDR3 nucleotide sequence: TGTGCCAGCAGCCAAGCCCCCGGGACAGGGTTATCCGGGGAGCTGTTTTTT. The chain couples TRBV14 to TRBJ2-2; 9 bases line up with TRBD1. The CDR3 runs to 17 residues. CDR1 and CDR2 from the germline V gene are SGHDN and FVKESK. Trimming cost V 1 base and J 6 bases; bases outside gene matches: 9.

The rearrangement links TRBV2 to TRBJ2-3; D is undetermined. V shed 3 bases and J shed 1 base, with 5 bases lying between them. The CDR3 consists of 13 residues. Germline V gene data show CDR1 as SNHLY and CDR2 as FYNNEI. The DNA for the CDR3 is TGTGCCAGCAGTGACGTGGGCACAGATACGCAGTATTTT. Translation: CASSDVGTDTQYF.

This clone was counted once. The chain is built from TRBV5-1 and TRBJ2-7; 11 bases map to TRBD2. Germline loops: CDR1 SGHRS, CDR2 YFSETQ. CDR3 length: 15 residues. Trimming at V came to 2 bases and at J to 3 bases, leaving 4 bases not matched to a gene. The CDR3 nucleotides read TGCGCCAGCAGCTTAGGGCTAGCGGGGGGCTACGAGCAGTACTTC. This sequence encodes CASSLGLAGGYEQYF.

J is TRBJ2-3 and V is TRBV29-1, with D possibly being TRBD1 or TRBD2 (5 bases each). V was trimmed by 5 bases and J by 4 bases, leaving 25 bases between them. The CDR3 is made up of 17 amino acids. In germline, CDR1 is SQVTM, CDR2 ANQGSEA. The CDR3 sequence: CSVSPWDEISRADTQYF. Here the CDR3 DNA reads TGCAGCGTTTCCCCTTGGGACGAAATTTCCCGCGCAGATACGCAGTATTTT.

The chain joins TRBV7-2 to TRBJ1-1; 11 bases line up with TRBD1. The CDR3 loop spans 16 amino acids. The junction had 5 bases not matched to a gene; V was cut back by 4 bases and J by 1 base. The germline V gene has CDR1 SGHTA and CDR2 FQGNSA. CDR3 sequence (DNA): TGTGCCAGCAGCTGGACAGGGGGCGCCGGGAACACTGAAGCTTTCTTT. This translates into CASSWTGGAGNTEAFF.

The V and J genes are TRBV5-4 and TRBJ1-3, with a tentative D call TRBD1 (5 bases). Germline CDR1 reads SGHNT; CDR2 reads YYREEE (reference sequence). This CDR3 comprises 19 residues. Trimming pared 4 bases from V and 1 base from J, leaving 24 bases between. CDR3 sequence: CASSPGPGPRDSSGNTIYF. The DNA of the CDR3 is TGTGCCAGCAGCCCCGGGCCCGGGCCCAGGGATTCGTCTGGAAACACCATATATTTT.

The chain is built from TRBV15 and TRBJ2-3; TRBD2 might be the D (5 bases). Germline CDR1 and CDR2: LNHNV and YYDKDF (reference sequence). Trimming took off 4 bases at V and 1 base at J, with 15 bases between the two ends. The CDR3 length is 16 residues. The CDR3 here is CATSNGKGPGTDTQYF. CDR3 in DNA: TGTGCCACCAGCAACGGGAAAGGGCCCGGCACAGATACGCAGTATTTT. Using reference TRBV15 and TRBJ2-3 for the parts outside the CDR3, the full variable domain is DAMVIQNPRYQVTQFGKPVTLSCSQTLNHNVMYWYQQKSSQAPKLLFHYYDKDFNNEADTPDNFQSRRPNTSFCFLDIRSPGLGDTAMYLCATSNGKGPGTDTQYFGPGTRLTVL.

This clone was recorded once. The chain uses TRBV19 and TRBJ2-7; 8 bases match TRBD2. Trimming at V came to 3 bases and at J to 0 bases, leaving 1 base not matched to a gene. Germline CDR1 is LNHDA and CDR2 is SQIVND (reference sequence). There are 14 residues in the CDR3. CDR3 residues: CASSMAGGSYEQYF. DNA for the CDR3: TGTGCCAGTAGTATGGCGGGAGGCTCCTACGAGCAGTACTTC. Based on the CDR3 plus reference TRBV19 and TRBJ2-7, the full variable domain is DGGITQSPKYLFRKEGQNVTLSCEQNLNHDAMYWYRQDPGQGLRLIYYSQIVNDFQKGDIAEGYSVSREKKESFPLTVTSAQKNPTAFYLCASSMAGGSYEQYFGPGTRLTVT.

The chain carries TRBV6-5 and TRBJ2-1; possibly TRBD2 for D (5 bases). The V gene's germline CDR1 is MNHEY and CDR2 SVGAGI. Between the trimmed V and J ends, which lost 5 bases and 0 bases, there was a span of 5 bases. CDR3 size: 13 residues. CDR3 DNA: TGTGCCAGCAGTGGGAGCTCCTACAATGAGCAGTTCTTC. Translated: CASSGSSYNEQFF.

The CDR3 DNA is TGTGCCACCAAACAGGGAGACGATCAGCCCCAGCATTTT. Protein sequence: CATKQGDDQPQHF. V usage is TRBV10-3 and J usage is TRBJ1-5; tentative D call: TRBD1 (6 bases). Germline CDR1 and CDR2: ENHRY and SYGVKD. This CDR3 spans 13 amino acids. V shed 10 bases and J shed 5 bases, with 15 bases lying between them.

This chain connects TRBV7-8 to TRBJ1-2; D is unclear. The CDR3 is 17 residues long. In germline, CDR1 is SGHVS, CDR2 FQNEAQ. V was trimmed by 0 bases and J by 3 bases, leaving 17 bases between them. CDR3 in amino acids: CASSLALASTADYGYTF. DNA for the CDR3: TGTGCCAGCAGCTTAGCGCTCGCCAGTACGGCGGACTATGGCTACACCTTC.

The chain's CDR3 is CASSFDRYEQYF. CDR3 DNA: TGTGCCAGCAGCTTTGACAGGTACGAGCAGTACTTC. This sequence joins TRBV7-4 and TRBJ2-7; perhaps TRBD1 as D (6 bases). Germline loops: CDR1 SGHVT, CDR2 SQSDAQ. The CDR3 contains 12 residues. Between the trimmed V and J ends, which lost 3 bases and 4 bases, there was a span of 7 bases.